The next 14 T cell receptor beta chains were all read from a single sample in a study of blood T cell repertoires in COVID-19. The assay was immunoSEQ multiplex PCR, and TCRdb's table has in-frame clones only and misses some. The table has about 250,000 clones, under 85% seen once. Source material: peripheral blood. The source is a middle-aged woman with active or convalescent COVID-19.

This chain uses TRBV5-5 with TRBJ1-5; D is perhaps TRBD1 (6 bases). This CDR3 spans 13 amino acids. Germline CDR1 and CDR2: SGHKS and YYEKEE (reference sequence). Trimming shortened V by 4 bases and J by 4 bases, and 9 bases separated the two germline ends. In DNA, the CDR3 is TGTGCCAGCAGCACTACAGGGAATCAGCCCCAGCATTTT. This gives the protein CASSTTGNQPQHF. Based on the CDR3 plus reference TRBV5-5 and TRBJ1-5, the full variable domain is DAGVTQSPTHLIKTRGQQVTLRCSPISGHKSVSWYQQVLGQGPQFIFQYYEKEERGRGNFPDRFSARQFPNYSSELNVNALLLGDSALYLCASSTTGNQPQHFGDGTRLSIL.

As for this clone: This sample includes further DNA sequences coding for the same CDR3. The V gene is TRBV20-1, the J gene TRBJ1-1; the D is unclear. Germline V gives CDR1 DFQATT, CDR2 SNEGSKA (reference sequence). V lost 3 bases and J lost 1, with 3 bases in between. This CDR3 region has 11 residues. This CDR3 is CSARANTEAFF. The DNA for the CDR3 is TGCAGTGCTAGGGCGAACACTGAAGCTTTCTTT.

The gene calls are TRBV9 and TRBJ1-5; D may be TRBD1 (6 bases). This CDR3 is 15 amino acids long. The germline CDR1 and CDR2 sequences are SGDLS and YYNGEE. V lost 4 bases and J 1 base, leaving 12 bases between the germline ends. The CDR3 DNA reads as TGTGCCAGCAGCCAAACAGGGCACAGCAATCAGCCCCAGCATTTT. As protein: CASSQTGHSNQPQHF.

Only one count was recorded for this clone. The chain employs TRBV12-3 or TRBV12-4 and TRBJ2-7; D possibly corresponds to TRBD2 (7 bases). Trimming pared 9 bases from V and 3 bases from J, leaving 15 bases between. The CDR3 sequence is 13 residues long. The CDR3 here is CASTRGGSYEQYF. CDR3 bases: TGTGCCAGTACAAGGGGGGGTAGCTACGAGCAGTACTTC.

This clone is a singleton in its sample. The rearrangement joins TRBV28 to TRBJ1-6; TRBD1 aligns across 9 bases. Germline V gene lookup returns CDR1 MDHEN and CDR2 SYDVKM. This CDR3 is built from 15 residues. The J segment lost 9 bases and the V segment lost 3 bases, leaving 6 bases of the junction unmatched. The CDR3 is CASSFNGQGLSPLHF. The CDR3 DNA is TGTGCCAGCAGTTTTAATGGACAGGGGCTTTCACCCCTCCACTTT.

The J gene is TRBJ2-1, the V gene TRBV3-1 (or the pseudogene TRBV3-2); D is possibly TRBD2 (5 bases). Germline CDR1 LGHDT, CDR2 YNNKEL (reference sequence). The CDR3 consists of 18 residues. V was shortened by 4 bases and J by 4 bases, with 23 bases between the two germline ends. The CDR3 sequence: CASSPRPAARSPYNEQFF. CDR3 bases: TGTGCCAGCAGCCCCCGGCCAGCGGCCCGGTCACCTTACAATGAGCAGTTCTTC.

J is TRBJ1-2 and V is TRBV7-6; D possibly corresponds to TRBD1 (6 bases). CDR3 size: 16 residues. V lost 2 bases and J 0 bases, leaving 13 bases between the germline ends. CDR1 SGHVS and CDR2 FNYEAQ come from the germline V gene. For the CDR3, the DNA is TGTGCCAGCAGCTTACTTGCCGGGACAACTAACTATGGCTACACCTTC. Residues: CASSLLAGTTNYGYTF.

This clone was found a few times. The CDR3 region is CASRSPRRSGNTIYF. The CDR3 DNA reads TGTGCCAGCCGCTCTCCCAGGCGCTCTGGAAACACCATATATTTT. V and J are TRBV6-5 and TRBJ1-3; no clear D. The V gene's germline CDR1 is MNHEY and CDR2 SVGAGI. The V gene lost 8 bases and the J gene lost 0 bases, with 14 bases spanning the gap. The CDR3 has 15 amino acids.

The chain links TRBV9 to TRBJ1-5, with D maybe TRBD1 (5 bases). The CDR3 spans 13 residues. CDR1 and CDR2 (germline): SGDLS, YYNGEE. Trimming removed 4 bases from V and 6 bases from J, with 11 bases in between. CDR3: CASSRSQGQPQHF. The CDR3 DNA is TGTGCCAGCAGCCGATCCCAGGGTCAGCCCCAGCATTTT.

This chain uses TRBV11-2 with TRBJ1-2; D uncertain. The germline V gene has CDR1 SGHAT and CDR2 FQNNGV. The CDR3 has 10 residues. The CDR3 protein is CATSRGGYTF. In nucleotides, the CDR3 is TGTGCTACTTCTCGGGGTGGCTACACCTTC. Variable domain in full (rest from reference TRBV11-2 and TRBJ1-2): EAGVAQSPRYKIIEKRQSVAFWCNPISGHATLYWYQQILGQGPKLLIQFQNNGVVDDSQLPKDRFSAERLKGVDSTLKIQPAKLEDSAVYLCATSRGGYTFGSGTRLTVV.

The chain joins TRBV9 to TRBJ1-1; no reliable D call. V was cut by 0 bases and J by 0 bases, with 9 bases left in between. CDR1 and CDR2 from the germline V gene are SGDLS and YYNGEE. The CDR3 has 15 residues. CDR3 in amino acids: CASSVAPQMNTEAFF. CDR3 coding DNA: TGTGCCAGCAGCGTAGCCCCACAGATGAACACTGAAGCTTTCTTT.

As concerns this clone: Additional DNA sequences in this sample encode the identical CDR3. The gene calls are TRBV5-1 and TRBJ1-2, with a weak D call TRBD1 (6 bases). The CDR3 spans 13 residues. V lost 4 bases, J lost 2 bases, and 9 bases lay in between. From germline, CDR1 is SGHRS and CDR2 YFSETQ. The CDR3 loop reads CASSQTGNYGYTF. CDR3 DNA: TGCGCCAGCAGCCAGACAGGAAACTATGGCTACACCTTC.

V usage is TRBV15 and J usage is TRBJ1-1, with 9 bases fitting TRBD1. CDR1 and CDR2 from the germline V gene are LNHNV and YYDKDF (reference sequence). This CDR3 has 16 residues. Germline trimming cut 0 bases from V and 10 bases from J; bases unmatched to any gene: 12. In nucleotides, the CDR3 is TGTGCCACCAGCAGAGATAGGCCAGGGACAGGGATGGGAGCTTTCTTT. This encodes CATSRDRPGTGMGAFF.

This clone was seen more than once but under ten times. This chain uses TRBV3-1 (or the pseudogene TRBV3-2) with TRBJ2-7; D possibly corresponds to TRBD1 (6 bases). The CDR3 contains 14 residues. V was pared by 1 base and J by 5 bases, with 12 bases between. The germline CDR1 and CDR2 sequences are LGHDT and YNNKEL (reference sequence). The CDR3: CASSQGGGGHEQYF. The CDR3 coding sequence is TGTGCCAGCAGCCAAGGGGGTGGGGGCCACGAGCAGTACTTC.